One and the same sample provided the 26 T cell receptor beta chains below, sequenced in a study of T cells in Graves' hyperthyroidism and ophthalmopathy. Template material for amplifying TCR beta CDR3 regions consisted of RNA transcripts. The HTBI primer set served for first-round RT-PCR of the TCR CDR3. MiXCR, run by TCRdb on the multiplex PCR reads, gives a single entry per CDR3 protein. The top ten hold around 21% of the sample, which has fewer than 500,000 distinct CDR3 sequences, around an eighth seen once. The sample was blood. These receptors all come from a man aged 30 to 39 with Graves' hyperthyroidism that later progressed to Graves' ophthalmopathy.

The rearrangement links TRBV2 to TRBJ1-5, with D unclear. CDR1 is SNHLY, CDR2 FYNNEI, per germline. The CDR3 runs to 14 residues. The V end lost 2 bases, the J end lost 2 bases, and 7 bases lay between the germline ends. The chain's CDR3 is CASSEWGGNQPQHF. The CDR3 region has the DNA TGTGCCAGCAGTGAATGGGGAGGCAATCAGCCCCAGCATTTT.

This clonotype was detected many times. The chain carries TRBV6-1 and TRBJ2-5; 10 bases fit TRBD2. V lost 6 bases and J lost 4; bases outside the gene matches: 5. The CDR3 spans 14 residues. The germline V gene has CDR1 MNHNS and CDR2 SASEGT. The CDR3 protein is CASRRSGGGETQYF. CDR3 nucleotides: TGTGCCAGCAGGAGAAGCGGGGGGGGAGAGACCCAGTACTTC.

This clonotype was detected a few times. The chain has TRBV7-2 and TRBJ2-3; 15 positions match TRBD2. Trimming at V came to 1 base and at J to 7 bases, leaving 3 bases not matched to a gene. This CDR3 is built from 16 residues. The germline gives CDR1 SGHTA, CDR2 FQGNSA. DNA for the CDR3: TGTGCCAGCAGCTTAGATGGGACTAGCGGGGGGTATACGCAGTATTTT. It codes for CASSLDGTSGGYTQYF.

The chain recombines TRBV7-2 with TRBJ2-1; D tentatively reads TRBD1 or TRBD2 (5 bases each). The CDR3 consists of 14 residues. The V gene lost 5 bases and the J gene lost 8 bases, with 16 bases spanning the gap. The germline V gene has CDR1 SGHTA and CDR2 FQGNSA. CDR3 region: CASSTSGPSDEQFF. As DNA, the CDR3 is TGTGCCAGCAGCACCTCGGGGCCCTCAGATGAGCAGTTCTTC.

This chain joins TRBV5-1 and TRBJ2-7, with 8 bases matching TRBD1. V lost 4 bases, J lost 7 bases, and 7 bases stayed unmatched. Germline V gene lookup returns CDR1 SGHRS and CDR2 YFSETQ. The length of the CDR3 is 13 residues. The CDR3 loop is CASSPQGAWEQYF. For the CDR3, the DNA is TGCGCCAGCAGCCCCCAGGGGGCATGGGAGCAGTACTTC.

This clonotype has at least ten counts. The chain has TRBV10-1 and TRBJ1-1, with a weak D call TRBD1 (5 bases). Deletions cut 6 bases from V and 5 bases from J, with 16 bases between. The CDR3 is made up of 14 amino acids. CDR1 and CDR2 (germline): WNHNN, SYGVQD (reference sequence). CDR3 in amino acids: CASRAGGEGTEAFF. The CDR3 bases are TGCGCCAGCAGAGCTGGGGGTGAGGGGACTGAAGCTTTCTTT.

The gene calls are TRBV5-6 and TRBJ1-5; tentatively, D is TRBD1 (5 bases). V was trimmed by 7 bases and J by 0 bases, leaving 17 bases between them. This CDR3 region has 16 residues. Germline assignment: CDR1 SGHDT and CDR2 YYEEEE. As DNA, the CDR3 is TGTGCCAGCCTAAACCGGGGGAGATATAGCAATCAGCCCCAGCATTTT. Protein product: CASLNRGRYSNQPQHF.

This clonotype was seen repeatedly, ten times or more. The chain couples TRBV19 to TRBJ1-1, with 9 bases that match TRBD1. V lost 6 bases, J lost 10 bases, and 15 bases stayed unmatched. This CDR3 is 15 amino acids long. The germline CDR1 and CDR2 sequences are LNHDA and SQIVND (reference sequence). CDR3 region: CASRTDRGTKVGAFF. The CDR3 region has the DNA TGTGCCAGTAGGACGGACAGGGGTACGAAGGTGGGAGCTTTCTTT. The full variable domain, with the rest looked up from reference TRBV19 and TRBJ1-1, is DGGITQSPKYLFRKEGQNVTLSCEQNLNHDAMYWYRQDPGQGLRLIYYSQIVNDFQKGDIAEGYSVSREKKESFPLTVTSAQKNPTAFYLCASRTDRGTKVGAFFGQGTRLTVV.

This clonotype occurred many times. This chain's CDR3 is CASINRGGDYNEQFF. CDR3 bases: TGTGCCAGCATCAATAGGGGGGGCGACTACAATGAGCAGTTCTTC. This chain joins TRBV28 and TRBJ2-1, with D perhaps matching TRBD2 (7 bases). Germline V gene lookup returns CDR1 MDHEN and CDR2 SYDVKM. The CDR3 has 15 residues. The ends were cut back, 7 bases at V and 3 bases at J, with 16 bases in the middle.

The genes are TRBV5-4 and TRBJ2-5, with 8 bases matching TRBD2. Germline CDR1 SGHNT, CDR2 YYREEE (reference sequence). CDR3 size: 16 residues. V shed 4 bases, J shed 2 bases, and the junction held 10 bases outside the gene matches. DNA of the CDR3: TGTGCCAGCAGCGACCCCCAGCGGGGGAGTCAAGAGACCCAGTACTTC. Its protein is CASSDPQRGSQETQYF. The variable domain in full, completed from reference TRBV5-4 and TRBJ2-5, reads ETGVTQSPTHLIKTRGQQVTLRCSSQSGHNTVSWYQQALGQGPQFIFQYYREEENGRGNFPPRFSGLQFPNYSSELNVNALELDDSALYLCASSDPQRGSQETQYFGPGTRLLVL.

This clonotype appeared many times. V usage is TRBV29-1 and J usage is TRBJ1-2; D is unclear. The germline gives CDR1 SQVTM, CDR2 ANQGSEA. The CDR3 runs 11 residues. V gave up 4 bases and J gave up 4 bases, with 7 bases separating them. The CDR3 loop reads CSVGSIYGYTF. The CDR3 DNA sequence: TGCAGCGTTGGGAGCATCTATGGCTACACCTTC.

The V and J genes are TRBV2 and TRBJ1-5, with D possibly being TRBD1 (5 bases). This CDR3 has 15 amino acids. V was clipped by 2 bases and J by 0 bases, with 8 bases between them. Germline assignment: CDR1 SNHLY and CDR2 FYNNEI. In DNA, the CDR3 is TGTGCCAGCAGTGAAACAGGTCATAGCAATCAGCCCCAGCATTTT. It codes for CASSETGHSNQPQHF.

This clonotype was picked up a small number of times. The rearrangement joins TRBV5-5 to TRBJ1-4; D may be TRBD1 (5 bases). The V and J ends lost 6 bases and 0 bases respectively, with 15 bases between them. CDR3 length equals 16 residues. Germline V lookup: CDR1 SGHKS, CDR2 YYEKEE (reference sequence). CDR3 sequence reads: CASTHRGGTTNEKLFF. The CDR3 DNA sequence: TGTGCCAGCACCCACCGGGGCGGCACAACTAATGAAAAACTGTTTTTT.

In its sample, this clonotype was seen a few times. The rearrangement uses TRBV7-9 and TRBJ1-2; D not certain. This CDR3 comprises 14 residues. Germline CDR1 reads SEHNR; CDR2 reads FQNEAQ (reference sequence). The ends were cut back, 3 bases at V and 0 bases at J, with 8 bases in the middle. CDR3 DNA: TGTGCCAGCAGCTTCCCCGGATCTAACTATGGCTACACCTTC. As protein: CASSFPGSNYGYTF.

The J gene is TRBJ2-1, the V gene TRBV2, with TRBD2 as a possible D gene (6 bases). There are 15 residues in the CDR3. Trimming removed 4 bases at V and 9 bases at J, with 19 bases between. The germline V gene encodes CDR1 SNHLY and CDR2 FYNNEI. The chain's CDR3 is CASSVSSGHNAEQFF. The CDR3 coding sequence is TGTGCCAGCAGTGTTTCCAGCGGGCACAACGCTGAGCAGTTCTTC. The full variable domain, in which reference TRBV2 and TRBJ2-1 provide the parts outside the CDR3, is EPEVTQTPSHQVTQMGQEVILRCVPISNHLYFYWYRQILGQKVEFLVSFYNNEISEKSEIFDDQFSVERPDGSNFTLKIRSTKLEDSAMYFCASSVSSGHNAEQFFGPGTRLTVL.

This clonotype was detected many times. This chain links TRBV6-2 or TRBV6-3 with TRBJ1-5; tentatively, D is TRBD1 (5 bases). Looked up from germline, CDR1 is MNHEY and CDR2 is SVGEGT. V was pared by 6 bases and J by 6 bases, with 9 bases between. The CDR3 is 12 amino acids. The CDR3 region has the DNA TGTGCCAGCAGAGCAGGGTTTCAGCCCCAGCATTTT. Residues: CASRAGFQPQHF.

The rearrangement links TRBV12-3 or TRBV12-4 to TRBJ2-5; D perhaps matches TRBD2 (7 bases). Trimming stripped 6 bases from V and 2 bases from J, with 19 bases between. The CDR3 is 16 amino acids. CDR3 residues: CASSREVGGHQETQYF. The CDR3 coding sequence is TGTGCCAGCAGCCGGGAAGTCGGGGGGCATCAAGAGACCCAGTACTTC.

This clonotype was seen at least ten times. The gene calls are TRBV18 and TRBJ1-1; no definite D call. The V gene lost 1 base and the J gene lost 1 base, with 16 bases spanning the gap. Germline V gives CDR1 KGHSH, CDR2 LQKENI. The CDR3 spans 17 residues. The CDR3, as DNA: TGTGCCAGCTCACCACTCTCGGCTCTCACGGGGAACACTGAAGCTTTCTTT. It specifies CASSPLSALTGNTEAFF.

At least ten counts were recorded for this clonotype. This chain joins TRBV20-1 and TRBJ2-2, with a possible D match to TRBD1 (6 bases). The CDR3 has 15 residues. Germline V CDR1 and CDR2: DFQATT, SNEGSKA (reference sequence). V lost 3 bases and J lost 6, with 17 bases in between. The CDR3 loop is CSASSSGDLAGELFF. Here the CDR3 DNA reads TGCAGTGCTAGTTCGTCAGGGGATCTCGCCGGGGAGCTGTTTTTT.

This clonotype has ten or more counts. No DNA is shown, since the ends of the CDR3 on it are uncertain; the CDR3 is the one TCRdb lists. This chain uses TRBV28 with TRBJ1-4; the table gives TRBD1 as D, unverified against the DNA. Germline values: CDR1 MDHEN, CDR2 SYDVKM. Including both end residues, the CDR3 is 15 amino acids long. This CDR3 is CASSTSGQIPEKLFF.

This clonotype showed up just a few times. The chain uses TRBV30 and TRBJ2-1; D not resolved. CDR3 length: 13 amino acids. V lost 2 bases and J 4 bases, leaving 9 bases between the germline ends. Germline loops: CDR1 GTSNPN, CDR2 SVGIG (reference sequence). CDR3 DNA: TGTGCCTGGAGTCCCCAAGTATACAATGAGCAGTTCTTC. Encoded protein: CAWSPQVYNEQFF.

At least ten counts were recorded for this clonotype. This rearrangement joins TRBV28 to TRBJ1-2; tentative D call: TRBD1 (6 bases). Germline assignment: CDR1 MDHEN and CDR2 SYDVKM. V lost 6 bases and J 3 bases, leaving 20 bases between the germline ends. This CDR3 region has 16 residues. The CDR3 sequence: CASSPFMGQGDYGYTF. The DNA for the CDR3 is TGTGCCAGCAGCCCTTTTATGGGACAAGGGGACTATGGCTACACCTTC.

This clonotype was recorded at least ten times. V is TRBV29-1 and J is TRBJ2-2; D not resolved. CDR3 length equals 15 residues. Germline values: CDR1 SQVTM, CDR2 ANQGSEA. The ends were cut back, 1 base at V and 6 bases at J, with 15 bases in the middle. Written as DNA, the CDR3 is TGCAGCGTTGAAGCGGTGGGTTTGACGTCCGGGGAGCTGTTTTTT. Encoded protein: CSVEAVGLTSGELFF.

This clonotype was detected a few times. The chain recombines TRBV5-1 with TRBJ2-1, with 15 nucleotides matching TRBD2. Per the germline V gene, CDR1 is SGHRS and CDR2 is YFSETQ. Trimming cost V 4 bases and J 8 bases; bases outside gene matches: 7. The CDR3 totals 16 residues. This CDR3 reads CASSQGTSGGLDEQFF. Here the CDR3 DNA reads TGCGCCAGCAGCCAAGGGACTAGCGGGGGGTTGGATGAGCAGTTCTTC. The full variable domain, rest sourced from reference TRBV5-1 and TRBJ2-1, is KAGVTQTPRYLIKTRGQQVTLSCSPISGHRSVSWYQQTPGQGLQFLFEYFSETQRNKGNFPGRFSGRQFSNSRSEMNVSTLELGDSALYLCASSQGTSGGLDEQFFGPGTRLTVL.

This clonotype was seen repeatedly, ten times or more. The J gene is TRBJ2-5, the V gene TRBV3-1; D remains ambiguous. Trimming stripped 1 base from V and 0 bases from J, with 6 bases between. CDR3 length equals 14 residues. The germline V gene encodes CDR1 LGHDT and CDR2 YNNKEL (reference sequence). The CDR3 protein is CASSQVGYQETQYF. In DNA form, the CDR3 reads TGTGCCAGCAGCCAAGTCGGATACCAAGAGACCCAGTACTTC.

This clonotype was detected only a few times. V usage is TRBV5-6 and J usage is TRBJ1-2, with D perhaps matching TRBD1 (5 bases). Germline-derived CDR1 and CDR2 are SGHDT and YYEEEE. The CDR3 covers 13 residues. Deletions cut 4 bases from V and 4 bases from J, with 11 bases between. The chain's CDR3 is CASSDAGSYGYTF. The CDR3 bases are TGTGCCAGCAGCGATGCAGGGAGCTATGGCTACACCTTC.